One sample yielded the 25 T cell receptor beta chains listed below, sequenced in a study of T-cell memory formation after mild COVID-19. TCRdb independently ran MiXCR on the 5' RACE reads; one entry per CDR3 protein. Of 430,000 or so distinct CDR3 sequences in the sample, around 25% were seen once. Material: PBMCs or a T cell subset sorted from them (not recorded which). Receptors originate from an adult woman who had mild COVID-19 (a few samples of this study predate the infection). Cell type and time point are not known.

V usage is TRBV18 and J usage is TRBJ1-1; 9 bases are shared with TRBD1. With 6 bases clipped from V and 4 bases from J, the junction kept 6 bases outside the gene matches. CDR1 and CDR2 from the germline V gene are KGHSH and LQKENI. The length of the CDR3 is 14 residues. The CDR3 region is CASSSDRGPTEAFF. The CDR3 region has the DNA TGTGCCAGCTCGTCGGACAGGGGTCCCACTGAAGCTTTCTTT. The full variable domain, with the rest looked up from reference TRBV18 and TRBJ1-1, is NAGVMQNPRHLVRRRGQEARLRCSPMKGHSHVYWYRQLPEEGLKFMVYLQKENIIDESGMPKERFSAEFPKEGPSILRIQQVVRGDSAAYFCASSSDRGPTEAFFGQGTRLTVV.

The CDR3 is CASSLEQGAPQYNEQFF. Written as DNA, the CDR3 is TGTGCCAGCAGCTTAGAACAGGGGGCCCCCCAATACAATGAGCAGTTCTTC. The chain employs TRBV11-2 and TRBJ2-1, with 9 bases fitting TRBD1. Per germline, CDR1 SGHAT and CDR2 FQNNGV. There are 17 residues in the CDR3. The V gene end was trimmed by 0 bases and the J gene end by 4 bases; junction bases not matched to a gene: 7.

This clonotype appeared a few times. The chain uses TRBV7-9 and TRBJ2-3; 13 bases are shared with TRBD2. CDR3 length: 15 residues. The V gene end was trimmed by 8 bases and the J gene end by 3 bases; junction bases not matched to a gene: 5. Germline values: CDR1 SEHNR, CDR2 FQNEAQ (reference sequence). CDR3 sequence reads: CASLRLAGGTDTQYF. CDR3 bases: TGTGCCAGCCTCCGACTAGCGGGAGGTACAGATACGCAGTATTTT.

This clonotype was detected only a few times. The rearrangement links TRBV4-3 to TRBJ2-1, with TRBD2 matching over 9 bases. Germline-derived CDR1 and CDR2 are LGHNA and YSLEER. This CDR3 comprises 16 residues. With V trimmed by 0 bases and J by 8 bases, 8 bases remained unmatched. The CDR3: CASSQDWLAGWDEQFF. The CDR3 DNA reads TGCGCCAGCAGCCAAGACTGGCTAGCGGGATGGGATGAGCAGTTCTTC.

The chain employs TRBV20-1 and TRBJ2-1, with D possibly being TRBD1 or TRBD2 (6 bases each). Per germline, CDR1 DFQATT and CDR2 SNEGSKA (reference sequence). V dropped 3 bases and J dropped 9 bases, with 24 bases sitting between them. The CDR3 spans 16 residues. CDR3 in amino acids: CSARLQLGGPAGEQFF. Written as DNA, the CDR3 is TGCAGTGCTAGGTTACAGCTGGGGGGCCCGGCGGGTGAGCAGTTCTTC.

This clonotype was counted between two and nine times. J is TRBJ2-3 and V is TRBV12-3 or TRBV12-4; D could derive from TRBD1 or TRBD2 (5 bases each). The ends were cut back, 4 bases at V and 11 bases at J, with 22 bases in the middle. CDR3 length equals 15 residues. The CDR3 DNA follows: TGTGCCAGCAGTTCGACCCCTAGGGACCCCATGGGGCAGTATTTT. This translates into CASSSTPRDPMGQYF.

This clonotype was seen repeatedly, ten times or more. The gene calls are TRBV11-1 and TRBJ2-1; D gene uncertain. CDR1 is SGHAT and CDR2 is FQDESV in the germline V gene (reference sequence). V was cut by 4 bases and J by 4 bases, with 11 bases left in between. This CDR3 contains 14 residues. In DNA form, the CDR3 reads TGTGCCAGCAGCTCGGGCGGCGAATACAATGAGCAGTTCTTC. Its protein product is CASSSGGEYNEQFF. Looking up the rest from reference TRBV11-1 and TRBJ2-1 gives the full variable domain: EAEVAQSPRYKITEKSQAVAFWCDPISGHATLYWYRQILGQGPELLVQFQDESVVDDSQLPKDRFSAERLKGVDSTLKIQPAELGDSAMYLCASSSGGEYNEQFFGPGTRLTVL.

Concerning this clonotype itself: One end of the junction fails to match germline, which may point to a read error. This chain joins TRBV7-6 and TRBJ2-5; no definite D call. The V gene's germline CDR1 is SGHVS and CDR2 FNYEAQ. This CDR3 region has 14 residues. CDR3 amino acids: CASSLGTDHETQYF. In nucleotides, the CDR3 is TGTGCCAGCAGCTTAGGCACAGACCACGAGACCCAGTACTTC.

This clonotype has only a few counts. The rearrangement joins TRBV12-3 or TRBV12-4 to TRBJ2-7, with D possibly called TRBD1 or TRBD2 (5 bases each). This CDR3 comprises 15 residues. Trimming took 6 bases from V and 2 from J, leaving 17 bases between them. The CDR3 DNA reads as TGTGCCAGCAGGCCGGGATGGGGCCACCCCTACGAGCAGTACTTC. Translation: CASRPGWGHPYEQYF.

This clonotype occurred a few times. The genes are TRBV19 and TRBJ1-5; unclear D gene. Deletions cut 11 bases from V and 7 bases from J, with 18 bases between. This CDR3 spans 13 amino acids. The germline V gene encodes CDR1 LNHDA and CDR2 SQIVND (reference sequence). The CDR3, as DNA: TGTGCCTCTGGCGGGGAACCGAGACAGCCCCAGCATTTT. This sequence encodes CASGGEPRQPQHF.

In its sample, this clonotype was seen a few times. The chain carries TRBV7-8 and TRBJ2-1; 7 positions match TRBD2. From germline, CDR1 is SGHVS and CDR2 FQNEAQ. The CDR3 is made up of 17 amino acids. The trim removed 1 base at V and 7 bases at J, leaving 13 bases unmatched. This CDR3 is CASSLVAVGGGSNEQFF. CDR3 sequence (DNA): TGTGCCAGCAGCTTAGTGGCGGTGGGGGGAGGGTCGAATGAGCAGTTCTTC. The full variable domain, rest sourced from reference TRBV7-8 and TRBJ2-1, is GAGVSQSPRYKVAKRGQDVALRCDPISGHVSLFWYQQALGQGPEFLTYFQNEAQLDKSGLPSDRFFAERPEGSVSTLKIQRTQQEDSAVYLCASSLVAVGGGSNEQFFGPGTRLTVL.

This clonotype was seen only a few times. This chain joins TRBV4-2 and TRBJ2-5, with 7 bases fitting TRBD1. The trim removed 0 bases at V and 2 bases at J, leaving 6 bases unmatched. CDR3 length equals 16 residues. Per germline, CDR1 LGHNA and CDR2 YNFKEQ. The CDR3 region has the DNA TGTGCCAGCAGCCAAGAGGCGCACAGGGGTCAAGAGACCCAGTACTTC. Residues: CASSQEAHRGQETQYF.

This clonotype has more than one count but fewer than ten. The chain combines TRBV7-6 with TRBJ1-2; D possibly corresponds to TRBD1 (5 bases). The germline gives CDR1 SGHVS, CDR2 FNYEAQ. V was clipped by 5 bases and J by 4 bases, with 17 bases between them. This CDR3 region has 15 residues. CDR3 bases: TGTGCCAGCAGCGCCGGGGCAGGGCACCCCTATGGCTACACCTTC. Its protein is CASSAGAGHPYGYTF.

The chain carries TRBV20-1 and TRBJ1-2; TRBD1 aligns across 7 bases. This CDR3 contains 14 residues. After removal of 6 bases from V and 0 bases from J, the junction contained 7 bases not matched to a gene. The germline V gene has CDR1 DFQATT and CDR2 SNEGSKA (reference sequence). As DNA, the CDR3 is TGCAGTGCAGTCGGACAGGAAACTAACTATGGCTACACCTTC. Residues: CSAVGQETNYGYTF.

The chain has TRBV11-3 and TRBJ2-7; 7 nucleotides match TRBD2. The V gene end was trimmed by 5 bases and the J gene end by 4 bases; junction bases not matched to a gene: 11. Germline V gene lookup returns CDR1 SGHNT and CDR2 YENEEA. The CDR3 has 15 residues. In DNA form, the CDR3 reads TGTGCCAGCAGCCCCACTTCTGCGGGACTATACGAGCAGTACTTC. Translated: CASSPTSAGLYEQYF. Using reference TRBV11-3 and TRBJ2-7 for the parts outside the CDR3, the full variable domain is EAGVVQSPRYKIIEKKQPVAFWCNPISGHNTLYWYLQNLGQGPELLIRYENEEAVDDSQLPKDRFSAERLKGVDSTLKIQPAELGDSAVYLCASSPTSAGLYEQYFGPGTRLTVT.

The rearrangement uses TRBV20-1 and TRBJ2-7, with D possibly being TRBD1 (5 bases). From germline, CDR1 is DFQATT and CDR2 SNEGSKA (reference sequence). The CDR3 contains 11 residues. V was clipped by 5 bases and J by 3 bases, with 8 bases between them. CDR3 protein: CSAVDSYEQYF. The CDR3 region has the DNA TGCAGTGCTGTCGACAGCTACGAGCAGTACTTC.

V is TRBV5-1 and J is TRBJ1-6; D gene unclear. The CDR3 has 15 residues. Trimming removed 4 bases at V and 1 base at J, with 9 bases between. Germline values: CDR1 SGHRS, CDR2 YFSETQ. The CDR3 DNA is TGCGCCAGCAGCCTTCGGGAATCCTATAATTCACCCCTCCACTTT. Translated, it gives CASSLRESYNSPLHF.

The V gene is TRBV2, the J gene TRBJ2-4; 15 nucleotides line up with TRBD2. The CDR3 runs to 15 residues. Germline CDR1 and CDR2: SNHLY and FYNNEI. Trimming removed 5 bases from V and 11 bases from J; junction bases left unmatched: 7. The CDR3 coding sequence is TGTGCCAGCAGTCCTGGGACTAGCGGGAGGCTTTTTCAGTACTTC. Translating gives CASSPGTSGRLFQYF.

This rearrangement joins TRBV6-5 to TRBJ2-5; 13 bases agree with TRBD2. The CDR3 covers 16 residues. V gave up 4 bases and J gave up 5 bases; unmatched junction bases: 7. Germline V gives CDR1 MNHEY, CDR2 SVGAGI. CDR3 region: CASSFTRTSGSETQYF. In nucleotides, the CDR3 is TGTGCCAGCAGTTTTACCCGGACTAGCGGGAGTGAGACCCAGTACTTC.

In its sample, this clonotype was seen a few times. The chain combines TRBV20-1 with TRBJ2-1; D may be TRBD2 (6 bases). The length of the CDR3 is 14 residues. Germline loops: CDR1 DFQATT, CDR2 SNEGSKA (reference sequence). Trimming took 7 bases from V and 4 from J, leaving 17 bases between them. The CDR3 is CSEYDGGLYNEQFF. Here the CDR3 DNA reads TGCAGTGAATACGACGGGGGACTGTACAATGAGCAGTTCTTC.

In its sample, this clonotype was seen a few times. The chain couples TRBV2 to TRBJ2-1, with 9 positions matching TRBD2. The CDR3 consists of 16 residues. Germline CDR1 SNHLY, CDR2 FYNNEI. Trimming cost V 6 bases and J 4 bases; bases outside gene matches: 10. CDR3 protein: CASREGRTSVYNEQFF. DNA of the CDR3: TGTGCCAGCAGGGAGGGCCGGACTAGCGTATACAATGAGCAGTTCTTC.

V is TRBV7-9 and J is TRBJ2-3; 14 bases are a match to TRBD2. Trimming removed 4 bases from V and 10 bases from J; junction bases left unmatched: 13. The CDR3 runs 17 residues. Germline CDR1 reads SEHNR; CDR2 reads FQNEAQ (reference sequence). The CDR3 sequence: CASSSRTSGGPYLAQYF. The DNA for the CDR3 is TGTGCCAGCAGCTCCCGGACTAGCGGGGGGCCGTACCTTGCGCAGTATTTT.

The chain joins TRBV3-1 to TRBJ1-2; D remains ambiguous. The V gene's germline CDR1 is LGHDT and CDR2 YNNKEL (reference sequence). V lost 0 bases, J lost 4 bases, and 15 bases lay in between. This CDR3 is 16 amino acids long. The CDR3, as DNA: TGTGCCAGCAGCCAAGAAATCCGCAATGAAGTCTATGGCTACACCTTC. Translation: CASSQEIRNEVYGYTF.

The chain recombines TRBV29-1 with TRBJ1-4; D might be TRBD1 (5 bases). Trimming shortened V by 3 bases and J by 0 bases, and 8 bases separated the two germline ends. This CDR3 is 14 amino acids long. CDR1 is SQVTM, CDR2 ANQGSEA, per germline. The CDR3 here is CSVERRATNEKLFF. CDR3 bases: TGCAGCGTTGAGCGCAGGGCAACTAATGAAAAACTGTTTTTT.

This clonotype came up a few times. The chain combines TRBV4-1 with TRBJ2-2; TRBD2 aligns across 9 bases. V dropped 0 bases and J dropped 4; count of bases not matched to a gene: 3. The CDR3 loop spans 16 amino acids. Germline V lookup: CDR1 MGHRA, CDR2 YSYEKL. DNA of the CDR3: TGCGCCAGCAGCCAAGACCTAGCGGGGCTCACCGGGGAGCTGTTTTTT. Its translation: CASSQDLAGLTGELFF.